Below, 25 T cell receptor beta chains from the same sample are listed, as sequenced in a study of tissue T cells after allogeneic stem cell transplantation. Measured with immunoSEQ multiplex PCR; TCRdb has only the in-frame clones, and not every one. The data contain hundreds of clones, 73% of them singletons. Sequencing was performed on blood, taken at autopsy. All receptors derive from a female patient between 18 and 49 years old with steroid-refractory graft-versus-host disease after an allogeneic stem cell transplant. Some T cells may possibly be graft donor cells.

The chain recombines TRBV9 with TRBJ1-1, with TRBD1 matching 9 bases. Germline CDR1 SGDLS, CDR2 YYNGEE. The CDR3 is made up of 13 amino acids. The V segment lost 0 bases and the J segment 10 bases; nucleotides outside the gene matches: 4. The CDR3 DNA sequence: TGTGCCAGCAGCGTAGCCCCGGGACAGGGAGCTTTCTTT. Encoded protein: CASSVAPGQGAFF.

This chain connects TRBV4-1 to TRBJ2-3; D is uncertain. The CDR3 is 15 amino acids. Germline V gene sequence: CDR1 MGHRA, CDR2 YSYEKL. V lost 1 base to trimming and J lost 0 bases, with 8 bases between them. The chain's CDR3 is CASSQGARSTDTQYF. As DNA, the CDR3 is TGCGCCAGCAGCCAAGGAGCCAGGAGCACAGATACGCAGTATTTT.

This chain links TRBV2 with TRBJ1-1, with D maybe TRBD1 (6 bases). CDR3 length: 11 amino acids. V was trimmed by 10 bases and J by 6 bases, leaving 12 bases between them. CDR1 is SNHLY and CDR2 is FYNNEI in the germline V gene. CDR3 sequence (DNA): TGTGCCACACAGGGCAGACCTGAAGCTTTCTTT. Protein sequence: CATQGRPEAFF.

This clone has just a few counts. This chain joins TRBV27 and TRBJ2-7; D is perhaps TRBD1 (6 bases). CDR3 length: 15 amino acids. Trimming removed 0 bases at V and 3 bases at J, with 12 bases between. Germline assignment: CDR1 MNHEY and CDR2 SMNVEV (reference sequence). CDR3: CASSLSIPRGYEQYF. The CDR3 nucleotides are TGTGCCAGCAGTTTATCGATCCCCAGGGGCTACGAGCAGTACTTC.

The chain joins TRBV6-5 to TRBJ2-7; 9 nucleotides align to TRBD1. CDR3 length: 15 amino acids. V shed 6 bases, J shed 0 bases, and the junction held 6 bases outside the gene matches. Germline V gene lookup returns CDR1 MNHEY and CDR2 SVGAGI. In DNA, the CDR3 is TGTGCCAGCAGCCTACGGGGACAGGGCTCCTACGAGCAGTACTTC. Amino acids: CASSLRGQGSYEQYF.

The chain uses TRBV19 and TRBJ2-7; D remains unclear. V lost 3 bases and J 4 bases, leaving 7 bases between the germline ends. In germline, CDR1 is LNHDA, CDR2 SQIVND (reference sequence). The CDR3 runs 12 residues. CDR3 sequence: CASSMSGYEQYF. The CDR3, as DNA: TGTGCCAGTAGTATGTCCGGGTACGAGCAGTACTTC.

The table lists this clone with a count of one. This sequence joins TRBV7-9 and TRBJ2-1; 11 bases align to TRBD2. V gave up 5 bases and J gave up 6 bases; unmatched junction bases: 6. CDR1 and CDR2 (germline): SEHNR, FQNEAQ (reference sequence). The CDR3 covers 15 residues. The CDR3 region is CASSLSGRAINEQFF. DNA for the CDR3: TGTGCCAGCAGCCTTAGCGGGAGGGCCATCAATGAGCAGTTCTTC.

This clone was observed a handful of times. This chain joins TRBV5-5 and TRBJ2-7; 10 bases are a match to TRBD2. Unmatched junction bases numbered 9, after V lost 2 bases and J lost 1 base. The CDR3 spans 17 residues. Germline CDR1 is SGHKS and CDR2 is YYEKEE (reference sequence). In DNA, the CDR3 is TGTGCCAGCAGCTTTGTCCTCGGACTAGCGGATTCCTACGAGCAGTACTTC. It is translated as CASSFVLGLADSYEQYF. Full variable domain (missing parts from reference TRBV5-5 and TRBJ2-7): DAGVTQSPTHLIKTRGQQVTLRCSPISGHKSVSWYQQVLGQGPQFIFQYYEKEERGRGNFPDRFSARQFPNYSSELNVNALLLGDSALYLCASSFVLGLADSYEQYFGPGTRLTVT.

The CDR3 region has the DNA TGCGCCAGCAGCCAAATAGGGACCTACAATGAGCAGTTCTTC. This gives the protein CASSQIGTYNEQFF. V gene TRBV4-1 combines with J gene TRBJ2-1, with D unclear. V was shortened by 2 bases and J by 2 bases, with 7 bases between the two germline ends. The V gene's germline CDR1 is MGHRA and CDR2 YSYEKL. This CDR3 spans 14 amino acids.

This clone was seen a few times. The V call is TRBV4-1, the J call TRBJ1-2, with a tentative D call TRBD1 (6 bases). Germline V lookup: CDR1 MGHRA, CDR2 YSYEKL. There are 16 residues in the CDR3. Trimming cost V 3 bases and J 4 bases, with 18 bases left between them. CDR3 coding DNA: TGCGCCAGCAGCCATCCTTGGACAGTATCTGCCTATGGCTACACCTTC. Translating gives CASSHPWTVSAYGYTF.

V and J are TRBV28 and TRBJ2-1; 8 nucleotides line up with TRBD1. Germline loops: CDR1 MDHEN, CDR2 SYDVKM. There are 16 residues in the CDR3. V lost 4 bases and J lost 1; bases outside the gene matches: 6. The CDR3 reads CASSSTGGSSYNEQFF. Written as DNA, the CDR3 is TGTGCCAGCAGTTCTACAGGGGGATCGTCCTACAATGAGCAGTTCTTC.

The chain links TRBV5-1 to TRBJ2-1; 7 bases line up with TRBD1. Germline V CDR1 and CDR2: SGHRS, YFSETQ. This CDR3 spans 15 amino acids. J gave up 2 bases and V 3 bases, and 5 bases lay outside the gene matches. CDR3 protein: CASSSYRGTYNEQFF. CDR3 DNA: TGCGCCAGCAGCTCCTACAGGGGAACCTACAATGAGCAGTTCTTC.

This clone has just a few counts. This chain connects TRBV19 to TRBJ1-4, with 9 bases that match TRBD1. There are 15 residues in the CDR3. The germline CDR1 and CDR2 sequences are LNHDA and SQIVND (reference sequence). V lost 5 bases, J lost 3 bases, and 4 bases stayed unmatched. CDR3 sequence reads: CASSRRDRANEKLFF. CDR3 DNA: TGTGCCAGTAGTCGGCGGGACAGGGCTAATGAAAAACTGTTTTTT. The whole variable domain, filled in from reference TRBV19 and TRBJ1-4, reads DGGITQSPKYLFRKEGQNVTLSCEQNLNHDAMYWYRQDPGQGLRLIYYSQIVNDFQKGDIAEGYSVSREKKESFPLTVTSAQKNPTAFYLCASSRRDRANEKLFFGSGTQLSVL.

This chain uses TRBV20-1 with TRBJ1-1, with D possibly being TRBD1 (5 bases). This CDR3 comprises 11 residues. V lost 3 bases and J lost 9, with 11 bases in between. Per the germline V gene, CDR1 is DFQATT and CDR2 is SNEGSKA (reference sequence). The DNA for the CDR3 is TGCAGTGCTAGGGCGGGGACGAAAGCTTTCTTT. Its translation is CSARAGTKAFF.

In this sample, this clone turned up a few times. J is TRBJ2-7 and V is TRBV9; 9 bases line up with TRBD1. Germline V gene sequence: CDR1 SGDLS, CDR2 YYNGEE. V shed 0 bases and J 8 bases; nucleotides not matched to a gene: 6. The CDR3 sequence is 14 residues long. The CDR3 reads CASSVGGTGYQQYF. The CDR3 DNA reads TGTGCCAGCAGCGTAGGAGGGACAGGGTATCAGCAGTACTTC. Full variable domain (remainder filled in from reference TRBV9 and TRBJ2-7): DSGVTQTPKHLITATGQRVTLRCSPRSGDLSVYWYQQSLDQGLQFLIQYYNGEERAKGNILERFSAQQFPDLHSELNLSSLELGDSALYFCASSVGGTGYQQYFGPGTRLTVT.

This chain uses TRBV5-1 with TRBJ2-1; D is possibly TRBD2 (6 bases). V was pared by 3 bases and J by 2 bases, with 15 bases between. Per germline, CDR1 SGHRS and CDR2 YFSETQ. This CDR3 has 16 residues. As DNA, the CDR3 is TGCGCCAGCAGCTGGGGGAGGCGTATACCCTACAATGAGCAGTTCTTC. This codes for CASSWGRRIPYNEQFF.

The chain has TRBV4-1 and TRBJ2-7; 13 bases map to TRBD2. V lost 4 bases to trimming and J lost 4 bases; unmatched junction nucleotides: 4. CDR1 is MGHRA, CDR2 YSYEKL, per germline. The CDR3 totals 15 residues. The CDR3 bases are TGCGCCAGCAGCCCCGGACTAGCGGGAGTTTACGAGCAGTACTTC. Residues: CASSPGLAGVYEQYF.

The chain uses TRBV4-1 and TRBJ1-5; weak D call: TRBD1 (5 bases). The length of the CDR3 is 15 residues. CDR1 and CDR2 (germline): MGHRA, YSYEKL. Between the trimmed V and J ends, which lost 0 bases and 7 bases, there was a span of 13 bases. CDR3 bases: TGCGCCAGCAGCCAAGAACGAGGGGTTGGGCAGCCCCAGCATTTT. It yields the protein CASSQERGVGQPQHF.

V gene TRBV5-1 combines with J gene TRBJ2-2; D is possibly TRBD1 (5 bases). V was pared by 0 bases and J by 4 bases, with 7 bases between. CDR1 SGHRS and CDR2 YFSETQ come from the germline V gene. This CDR3 has 14 residues. In DNA form, the CDR3 reads TGCGCCAGCAGCTTGGACAGGAGCACCGGGGAGCTGTTTTTT. Its protein is CASSLDRSTGELFF.

The V call is TRBV7-2, the J call TRBJ2-2; unclear D gene. V lost 1 base to trimming and J lost 4 bases, with 7 bases between them. The CDR3 loop spans 14 amino acids. Germline CDR1 SGHTA, CDR2 FQGNSA. The CDR3 region is CASSLGLRTGELFF. The CDR3 DNA sequence: TGTGCCAGCAGCTTAGGACTCCGCACCGGGGAGCTGTTTTTT.

The chain couples TRBV9 to TRBJ2-7; D is ambiguous. The CDR3 is 14 amino acids. The germline V and J ends were trimmed by 0 bases and 2 bases, with 9 bases remaining between them. Germline CDR1 reads SGDLS; CDR2 reads YYNGEE. CDR3 in amino acids: CASSVADRTYEQYF. CDR3 DNA sequence: TGTGCCAGCAGCGTAGCGGACCGAACCTACGAGCAGTACTTC.

The rearrangement uses TRBV6-5 and TRBJ2-5; 11 bases line up with TRBD1. The germline CDR1 and CDR2 sequences are MNHEY and SVGAGI. This CDR3 contains 14 residues. V trimming: 5 bases; J trimming: 5 bases; junction bases outside the gene matches: 4. In DNA form, the CDR3 reads TGTGCCAGCAGTCGGACAGGGGGCCGTGAGACCCAGTACTTC. As protein: CASSRTGGRETQYF.

This clone was counted between two and nine times. The chain uses TRBV10-3 and TRBJ2-5, with TRBD1 identical over 8 bases. The V gene's germline CDR1 is ENHRY and CDR2 SYGVKD. V lost 7 bases, J lost 2 bases, and 6 bases stayed unmatched. This CDR3 is 14 amino acids long. CDR3 protein: CAIKGTGFQETQYF. In DNA form, the CDR3 reads TGTGCCATCAAGGGGACAGGTTTTCAAGAGACCCAGTACTTC.

This clone counts as hyperexpanded. The chain has TRBV7-6 and TRBJ1-5, with a possible D match to TRBD1 (6 bases). The CDR3 length is 15 residues. The V end lost 1 base, the J end lost 3 bases, and 10 bases lay between the germline ends. Germline CDR1 and CDR2: SGHVS and FNYEAQ. The CDR3 region has the DNA TGTGCCAGCAGCTTAGATACAGGGATCAATCAGCCCCAGCATTTT. Residues: CASSLDTGINQPQHF.

This sequence joins TRBV25-1 and TRBJ2-5; a possible D gene is TRBD1 (6 bases). Trimming shortened V by 4 bases and J by 5 bases, and 11 bases separated the two germline ends. Germline V lookup: CDR1 MGHDK, CDR2 SYGVNS. There are 13 residues in the CDR3. CDR3 residues: CASSGTGTETQYF. CDR3 nucleotide sequence: TGTGCCAGCAGTGGAACAGGGACGGAGACCCAGTACTTC.